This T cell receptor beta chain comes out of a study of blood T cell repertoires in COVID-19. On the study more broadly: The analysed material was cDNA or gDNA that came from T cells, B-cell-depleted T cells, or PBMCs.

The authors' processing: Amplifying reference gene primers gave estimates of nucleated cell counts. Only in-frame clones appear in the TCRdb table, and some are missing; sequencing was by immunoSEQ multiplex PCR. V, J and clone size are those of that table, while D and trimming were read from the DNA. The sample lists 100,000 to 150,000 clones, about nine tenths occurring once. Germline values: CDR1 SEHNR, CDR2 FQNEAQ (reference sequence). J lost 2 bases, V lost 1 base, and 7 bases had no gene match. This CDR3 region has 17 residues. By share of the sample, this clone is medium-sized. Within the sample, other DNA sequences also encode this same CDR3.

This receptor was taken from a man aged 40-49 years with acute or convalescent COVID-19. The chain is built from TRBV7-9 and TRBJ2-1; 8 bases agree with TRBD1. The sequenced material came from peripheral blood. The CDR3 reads CASSLGIGQGAYNEQFF. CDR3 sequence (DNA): TGTGCCAGCAGCTTAGGAATCGGACAGGGCGCCTACAATGAGCAGTTCTTC. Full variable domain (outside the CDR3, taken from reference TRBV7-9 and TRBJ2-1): DTGVSQNPRHKITKRGQNVTFRCDPISEHNRLYWYRQTLGQGPEFLTYFQNEAQLEKSRLLSDRFSAERPKGSFSTLEIQRTEQGDSAMYLCASSLGIGQGAYNEQFFGPGTRLTVL.